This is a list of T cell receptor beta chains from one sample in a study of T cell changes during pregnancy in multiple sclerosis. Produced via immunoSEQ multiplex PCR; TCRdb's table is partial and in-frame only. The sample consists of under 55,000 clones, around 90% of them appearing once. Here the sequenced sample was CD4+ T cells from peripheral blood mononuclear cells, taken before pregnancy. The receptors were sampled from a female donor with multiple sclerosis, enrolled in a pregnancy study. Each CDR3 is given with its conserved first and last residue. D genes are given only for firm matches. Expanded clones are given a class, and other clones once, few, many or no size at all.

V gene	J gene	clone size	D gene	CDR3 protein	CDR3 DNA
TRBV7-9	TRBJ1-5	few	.	CASSSARGPQHF	TGTGCCAGCAGCTCCGCCCGGGGGCCCCAGCATTTT
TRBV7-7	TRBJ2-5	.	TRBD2	CASSFLAASKADLYF	TGTGCCAGCAGCTTTCTAGCGGCCTCCAAAGCGGACCTGTACTTC
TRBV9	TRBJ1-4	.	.	CASSPSGYEKLFF	TGTGCCAGCAGCCCCTCGGGGTATGAAAAACTGTTTTTT
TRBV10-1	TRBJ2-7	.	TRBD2	CASQPSGGYEQYF	TGCGCCAGCCAACCCAGCGGGGGCTACGAGCAGTACTTC
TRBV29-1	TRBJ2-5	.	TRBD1	CSVGGGAETQYF	TGCAGCGTTGGAGGGGGCGCAGAGACCCAGTACTTC
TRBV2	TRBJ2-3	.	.	CASIRDRSNTDTQYF	TGTGCCAGCATACGAGACAGGTCTAACACAGATACGCAGTATTTT
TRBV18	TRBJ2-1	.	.	CASSPPGGGGAIGEQFF	TGTGCCAGCTCACCACCGGGGGGAGGAGGGGCCATCGGTGAGCAGTTCTTC
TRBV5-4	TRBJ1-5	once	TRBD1	CASSLPSPGQGDQPQHF	TGTGCCAGCAGCTTGCCCTCCCCGGGACAGGGAGATCAGCCCCAGCATTTT
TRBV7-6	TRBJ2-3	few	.	CASSFQGPDTQYF	TGTGCCAGCAGCTTTCAGGGTCCAGATACGCAGTATTTT
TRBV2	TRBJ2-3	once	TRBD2	CARGTSGSRSTDTQYF	TGTGCCAGGGGGACTAGCGGGAGTCGCAGCACAGATACGCAGTATTTT
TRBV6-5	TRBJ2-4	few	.	CASTNRGNIQYF	TGTGCCAGCACCAACCGGGGAAACATTCAGTACTTC
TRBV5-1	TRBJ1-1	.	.	CASSLVGLPEDTEAFF	TGCGCCAGCAGCTTGGTGGGGCTCCCAGAAGACACTGAAGCTTTCTTT
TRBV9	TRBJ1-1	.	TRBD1	CASSVGSGGISEAFF	TGTGCCAGCAGCGTAGGGTCAGGGGGGATCTCTGAAGCTTTCTTT
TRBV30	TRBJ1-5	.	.	CAWKATGNQPQHF	TGTGCCTGGAAAGCGACAGGCAATCAGCCCCAGCATTTT
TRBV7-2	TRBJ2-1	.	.	CASSPQTPGMEQFF	TGTGCCAGCAGCCCGCAAACCCCCGGGATGGAGCAGTTCTTC
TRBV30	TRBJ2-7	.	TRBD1	CAWRGQGDYEQYF	TGTGCCTGGAGGGGACAGGGTGATTACGAGCAGTACTTC
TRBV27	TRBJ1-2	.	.	CASTSFLQGFYGYTF	TGTGCCAGCACTTCTTTTCTACAGGGTTTCTATGGCTACACCTTC
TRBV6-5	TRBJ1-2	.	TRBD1	CATHRGLGYGYTF	TGTGCCACACACAGGGGGCTGGGCTATGGCTACACCTTC
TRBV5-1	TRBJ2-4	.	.	CASSRELAKNIQYF	TGCGCCAGCAGCCGGGAGCTAGCCAAAAACATTCAGTACTTC
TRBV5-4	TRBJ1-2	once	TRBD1	CASSLGWDRGYGYTF	TGTGCCAGCAGCTTGGGGTGGGACAGGGGCTATGGCTACACCTTC
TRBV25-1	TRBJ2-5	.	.	CASSAPGTTKGGTQYF	TGTGCCAGCAGTGCCCCCGGGACAACAAAAGGGGGGACCCAGTACTTC
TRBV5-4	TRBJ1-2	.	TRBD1	CASSLGTGIPYGYTF	TGTGCCAGCAGCCTCGGGACAGGGATACCTTATGGCTACACCTTC
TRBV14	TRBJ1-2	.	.	CASSQGPERLFYGYTF	TGTGCCAGCAGCCAAGGCCCCGAGCGCCTATTCTATGGCTACACCTTC
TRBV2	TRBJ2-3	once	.	CASSWDTASTDTQYF	TGTGCCAGCAGTTGGGACACCGCTAGCACAGATACGCAGTATTTT
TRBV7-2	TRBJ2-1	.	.	CASSLYNNEQFF	TGTGCCAGCAGCTTATATAACAATGAGCAGTTCTTC
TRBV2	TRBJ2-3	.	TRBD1	CASRGRDRGTDTQYF	TGTGCCAGCAGAGGCCGGGACAGGGGCACAGATACGCAGTATTTT
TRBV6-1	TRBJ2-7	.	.	CASSEGISSLGYEQYF	TGTGCCAGCAGTGAAGGCATTTCCAGCCTAGGCTACGAGCAGTACTTC
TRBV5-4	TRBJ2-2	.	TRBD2	CASSLVVLAGENTGELFF	TGTGCCAGCAGCTTGGTGGTTCTAGCGGGGGAGAACACCGGGGAGCTGTTTTTT
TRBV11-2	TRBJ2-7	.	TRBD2	CASSLVSGNSGGEQYF	TGTGCCAGCAGCTTAGTTTCCGGCAATAGCGGGGGGGAGCAGTACTTC
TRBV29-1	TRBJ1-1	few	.	CSVDRGREAFF	TGCAGCGTTGACAGGGGACGTGAAGCTTTCTTT
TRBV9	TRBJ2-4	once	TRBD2	CASSVVPSGSGGKNIQYF	TGTGCCAGCAGCGTAGTTCCTAGCGGGAGCGGGGGCAAAAACATTCAGTACTTC
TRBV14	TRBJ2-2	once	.	CASSQQPTPGTGELFF	TGTGCCAGCAGCCAACAGCCAACACCGGGAACCGGGGAGCTGTTTTTT
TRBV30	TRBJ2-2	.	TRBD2	CASTLSGLAGAGELFF	TGTGCCTCCACCCTCTCGGGACTAGCGGGAGCCGGGGAGCTGTTTTTT
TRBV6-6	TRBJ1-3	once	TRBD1	CASSSPGQPSGNTIYF	TGTGCCAGCAGCTCCCCGGGACAGCCATCTGGAAACACCATATATTTT
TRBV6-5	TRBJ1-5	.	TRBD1	CASRVDRGGNQPQHF	TGTGCCAGCAGGGTCGACAGGGGGGGCAATCAGCCCCAGCATTTT
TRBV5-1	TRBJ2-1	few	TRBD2	CASRLAGVNEQFF	TGCGCCAGCCGACTAGCGGGAGTAAATGAGCAGTTCTTC
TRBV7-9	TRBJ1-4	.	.	CASRMRGGTNEKLFF	TGTGCCAGCAGAATGAGGGGGGGCACTAATGAAAAACTGTTTTTT
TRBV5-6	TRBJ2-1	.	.	CASSLGSGKYNEQFF	TGTGCCAGCAGCTTGGGGAGCGGAAAATACAATGAGCAGTTCTTC
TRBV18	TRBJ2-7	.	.	CASSPPSRGGYEQYF	TGTGCCAGCTCACCACCCTCCAGGGGTGGCTACGAGCAGTACTTC
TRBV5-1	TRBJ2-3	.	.	CASSLLGTSSDTQYF	TGCGCCAGCAGCTTACTCGGGACTTCCTCGGATACGCAGTATTTT
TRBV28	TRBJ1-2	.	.	CASSSSGTGRSGYTF	.
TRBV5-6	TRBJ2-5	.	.	CASSLGQRETQYF	TGTGCCAGCAGCTTAGGACAAAGAGAGACCCAGTACTTC
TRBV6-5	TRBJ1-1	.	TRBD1	CASSRTGGKEAFF	TGTGCCAGCAGCCGGACAGGGGGTAAAGAAGCTTTCTTT